The 9 T cell receptor beta chains presented below share a single source sample, sequenced in a study of tumor and adjacent non-tumor tissue in lung cancer. The template was RNA from unsorted bulk tissue. TCRbeta libraries were built with three rounds of nested PCR, modified from ARM-PCR. TCRdb ran MiXCR on the multiplex PCR reads and lists one entry per CDR3 protein. Here the sample spans about 93,000 distinct CDR3 sequences, roughly 70% being singletons. Sequenced material: lung tumor tissue. The receptors were sampled from a man in his sixties with non-small cell lung cancer.

About this clonotype: A much larger clone differs by one base, so this may be a read error. The chain uses TRBV29-1 and TRBJ2-7, with 8 bases fitting TRBD1. The length of the CDR3 is 12 residues. CDR1 SQVTM and CDR2 ANQGSEA come from the germline V gene. Unmatched junction bases numbered 1, after V lost 4 bases and J lost 2 bases. The CDR3 sequence is CSVVQGAYEQYF. CDR3 bases: TGCAGCGTTGTACAGGGGGCCTACGAGCAGTACTTC.

Points on this clonotype: This may be a read error, as it is one base from a much larger clone. The genes are TRBV20-1 and TRBJ2-7; 7 bases are shared with TRBD1. Germline V gene data show CDR1 as DFQATT and CDR2 as SNEGSKA (reference sequence). V was clipped by 3 bases and J by 7 bases; unmatched bases: 15. CDR3 length: 15 residues. CDR3 nucleotide sequence: TGCAGTGCTAGCAGGGGGAATAGCTGGAGTACTGAGCAGTACTTC. Protein sequence: CSASRGNSWSTEQYF.

The chain is built from TRBV4-2 and TRBJ2-4; D is unclear. The CDR3 has 16 amino acids. Germline V gives CDR1 LGHNA, CDR2 YNFKEQ. The CDR3 reads CLNSQDAVPPANIQYF. The CDR3, as DNA: TGTCTCAACAGCCAAGATGCGGTCCCCCCAGCGAACATTCAGTACTTC.

As to this clonotype: The junction departs from the called germline gene at one end, perhaps through a read error. The gene calls are TRBV10-3 and TRBJ2-2, with 9 nucleotides matching TRBD2. CDR3 size: 16 residues. Germline loops: CDR1 ENHRY, CDR2 SYGVKD. CDR3 loop: CAISARLAETTGEQFF. The DNA of the CDR3 is TGTGCCATCAGTGCTCGACTAGCGGAAACCACCGGGGAGCAGTTTTTT.

This rearrangement joins TRBV28 to TRBJ2-3; 9 bases map to TRBD2. This CDR3 has 16 residues. V shed 5 bases and J 15 bases; nucleotides not matched to a gene: 21. The germline V gene encodes CDR1 MDHEN and CDR2 SYDVKM. As DNA, the CDR3 is TGTGCCAGCAGTCGACTAGCGGAGGGCGGAGCAGATAGGCAATATTTT. Protein: CASSRLAEGGADRQYF.

About this clonotype itself: An end of the junction differs from the germline gene, which may be a read error. The rearrangement links TRBV6-1 to TRBJ1-2, with unresolved D. Germline V gene lookup returns CDR1 MNHNS and CDR2 SASEGT. There are 12 residues in the CDR3. Here the CDR3 reads CASSRRTDGYAF. CDR3 nucleotides: TGTGCCAGCAGTCGACGGACGGATGGTTACGCCTTC.

With respect to this clonotype: With a much larger clone just one base away, this may be a read error. The CDR3 does not end in the conserved phenylalanine or tryptophan, so this is likely a read error. The chain uses TRBV7-9 and TRBJ2-1; D ambiguous. The V end lost 2 bases, the J end lost 6 bases, and 8 bases lay between the germline ends. There are 13 residues in the CDR3. Germline CDR1 is SEHNR and CDR2 is FQNEAQ (reference sequence). The CDR3 nucleotides read TGTGCCAGCAGCTTATCGCAGATCAATGAGCAGTTCTAC. Its protein product is CASSLSQINEQFY.

Many counts were recorded for this clonotype. V and J are TRBV7-8 and TRBJ2-1; 9 bases map to TRBD2. CDR3 length: 15 residues. V trimming: 2 bases; J trimming: 8 bases; junction bases outside the gene matches: 7. The V gene's germline CDR1 is SGHVS and CDR2 FQNEAQ. The CDR3 here is CASSLSSGGSDEQFF. In DNA, the CDR3 is TGTGCCAGCAGCTTATCGAGCGGGGGGTCGGATGAGCAGTTCTTC.

By sample share, this clonotype is medium-sized. The chain employs TRBV11-2 and TRBJ1-1; D gene uncertain. Germline lookup yields CDR1 SGHAT and CDR2 FQNNGV. This CDR3 is 12 amino acids long. The V end lost 5 bases, the J end lost 5 bases, and 9 bases lay between the germline ends. This CDR3 is CASSRASTEAFF. DNA of the CDR3: TGTGCCAGCAGCCGGGCGAGTACTGAAGCTTTCTTT.